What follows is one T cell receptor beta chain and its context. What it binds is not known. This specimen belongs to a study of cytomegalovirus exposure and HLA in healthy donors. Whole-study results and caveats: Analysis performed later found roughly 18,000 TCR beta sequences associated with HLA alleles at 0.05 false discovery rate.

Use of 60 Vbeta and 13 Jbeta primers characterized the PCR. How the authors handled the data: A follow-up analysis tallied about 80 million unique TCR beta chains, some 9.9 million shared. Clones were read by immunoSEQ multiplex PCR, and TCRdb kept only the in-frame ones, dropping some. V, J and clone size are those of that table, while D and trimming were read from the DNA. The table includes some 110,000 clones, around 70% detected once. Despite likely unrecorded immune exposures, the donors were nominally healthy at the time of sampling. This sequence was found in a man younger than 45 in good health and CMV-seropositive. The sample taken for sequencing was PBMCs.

The CDR3 coding sequence is TGCGCCAGCAGCGGGTCCGGGACAGCGAACACTGAAGCTTTCTTT. Its protein product is CASSGSGTANTEAFF. This chain uses TRBV5-1 with TRBJ1-1, with TRBD1 matching 7 bases. The trim removed 4 bases at V and 1 base at J, leaving 7 bases unmatched. Germline CDR1 is SGHRS and CDR2 is YFSETQ. CDR3 length equals 15 residues. The full variable domain, with the rest looked up from reference TRBV5-1 and TRBJ1-1, is KAGVTQTPRYLIKTRGQQVTLSCSPISGHRSVSWYQQTPGQGLQFLFEYFSETQRNKGNFPGRFSGRQFSNSRSEMNVSTLELGDSALYLCASSGSGTANTEAFFGQGTRLTVV.